This T cell receptor (beta chain) was retrieved from a study of blood T cell repertoires in COVID-19. Across the study: Specimens from acute and convalescent COVID-19 originated in the United States, Italy and Spain.

TCRdb keeps only in-frame clones here, not all; method: immunoSEQ multiplex PCR. Of some 180,000 clones in the sample, about 88% are singletons; the top ten hold less than 3%. Seattle participants joined during active infection and were tracked over time. Trimming cost V 0 bases and J 5 bases, with 13 bases left between them. CDR1 is LGHDT, CDR2 YNNKEL, per germline (reference sequence). There are 15 residues in the CDR3. The gene calls are TRBV3-1 (or the pseudogene TRBV3-2) and TRBJ1-1, with D perhaps TRBD1 (5 bases). The sequence was collected from a woman aged 80 or over with COVID-19, enrolled during active disease. The sequenced sample consisted of peripheral blood. The CDR3 DNA reads TGTGCCAGCAGCCAAGAGCAGGGAATAAGAACTGAAGCTTTCTTT. Its translation: CASSQEQGIRTEAFF.